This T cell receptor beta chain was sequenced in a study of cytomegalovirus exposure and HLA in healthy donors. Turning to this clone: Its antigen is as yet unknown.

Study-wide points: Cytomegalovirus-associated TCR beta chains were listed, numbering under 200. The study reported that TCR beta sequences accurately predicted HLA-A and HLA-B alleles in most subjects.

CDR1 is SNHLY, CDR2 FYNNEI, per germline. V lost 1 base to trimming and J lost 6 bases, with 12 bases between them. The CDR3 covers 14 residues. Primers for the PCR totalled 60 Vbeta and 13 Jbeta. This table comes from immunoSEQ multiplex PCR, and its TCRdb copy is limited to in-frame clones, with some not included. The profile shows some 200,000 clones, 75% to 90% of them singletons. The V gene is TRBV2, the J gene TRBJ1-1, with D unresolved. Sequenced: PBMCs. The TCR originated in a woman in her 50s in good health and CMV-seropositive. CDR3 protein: CASSEGVLGAEAFF. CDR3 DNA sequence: TGTGCCAGCAGTGAAGGGGTTCTGGGCGCTGAAGCTTTCTTT. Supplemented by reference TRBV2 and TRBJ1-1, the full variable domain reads EPEVTQTPSHQVTQMGQEVILRCVPISNHLYFYWYRQILGQKVEFLVSFYNNEISEKSEIFDDQFSVERPDGSNFTLKIRSTKLEDSAMYFCASSEGVLGAEAFFGQGTRLTVV.